The 21 T cell receptor beta chains presented below share a single source sample, sequenced in a study of human T cells and chemical hapten exposure. One entry per CDR3 protein, called by TCRdb with MiXCR from the RACE reads. The sample has 250,000 to 300,000 distinct CDR3 sequences, around 7.7% seen once; the top ten hold less than 1.5%. As for time point: pre-sensitization, week 0. Documented treatment: therapeutic diphenylcyclopropenone sensitization with weekly scalp DPC. The sequencing used whole blood, collected in connection with sensitization to the hapten diphenylcyclopropenone (DPC). All receptors come from a man between 18 and 35 years old with alopecia areata. Some clones in this sample may be carry-over from other donors' samples.

The table lists this clonotype with a few counts. V usage is TRBV12-5 and J usage is TRBJ2-1; the D is unclear. V was shortened by 5 bases and J by 2 bases, with 7 bases between the two germline ends. The length of the CDR3 is 13 residues. From germline, CDR1 is LGHNT and CDR2 FRNRAP. The CDR3 DNA is TGTGCTAGTGGTATAGCCGCCTACAATGAGCAGTTCTTC. As protein: CASGIAAYNEQFF.

There are a few counts of this clonotype. The chain carries TRBV29-1 and TRBJ1-4; the D gene is possibly TRBD1 (6 bases). The CDR3 is 12 amino acids. V lost 5 bases to trimming and J lost 10 bases, with 14 bases between them. Germline loops: CDR1 SQVTM, CDR2 ANQGSEA. In nucleotides, the CDR3 is TGCAGCGTTAATAGGGGGGAAGGAAAACTGTTTTTT. It encodes CSVNRGEGKLFF.

The rearrangement links TRBV6-1 to TRBJ2-7, with 11 bases aligning to TRBD1. Germline V gene lookup returns CDR1 MNHNS and CDR2 SASEGT. V gave up 3 bases and J gave up 3 bases; unmatched junction bases: 7. CDR3 size: 16 residues. CDR3 in DNA: TGTGCCAGCAGTGACCCCCCCGGGACAGGGGGCTACGAGCAGTACGTC. Its translation is CASSDPPGTGGYEQYV.

This clonotype was observed a handful of times. The chain links TRBV29-1 to TRBJ1-2; 7 bases fit TRBD1. This CDR3 region has 13 residues. Trimming at V came to 6 bases and at J to 4 bases, leaving 8 bases not matched to a gene. Germline V lookup: CDR1 SQVTM, CDR2 ANQGSEA. The CDR3 sequence is CSVRDSIVYGYTF. In DNA, the CDR3 is TGCAGCGTCAGGGACAGTATCGTCTATGGCTACACCTTC.

The sample holds many counts of this clonotype. The chain combines TRBV7-9 with TRBJ2-3; D is undetermined. Germline V gives CDR1 SEHNR, CDR2 FQNEAQ (reference sequence). V gave up 1 base and J gave up 2 bases, with 13 bases separating them. The CDR3 loop spans 16 amino acids. CDR3 nucleotide sequence: TGTGCCAGCAGCTTAGGGCACGTCGATATCACAGATACGCAGTATTTT. Encoded protein: CASSLGHVDITDTQYF.

This clonotype was counted between two and nine times. V usage is TRBV10-2 and J usage is TRBJ1-5; D is unresolved. The length of the CDR3 is 13 residues. Germline loops: CDR1 WSHSY, CDR2 SAAADI. Trimming stripped 3 bases from V and 2 bases from J, with 5 bases between. CDR3 sequence (DNA): TGCGCCAGCAGTGACCAGGGCAATCAGCCCCAGCATTTT. Protein product: CASSDQGNQPQHF.

This clonotype was found many times. The gene calls are TRBV12-3 or TRBV12-4 and TRBJ2-6; D not certain. Deletions cut 1 base from V and 4 bases from J, with 14 bases between. The CDR3 loop spans 17 amino acids. The CDR3 sequence: CASSLEFPRPGANVLTF. As DNA, the CDR3 is TGTGCCAGCAGTTTAGAGTTCCCCAGGCCCGGGGCCAACGTCCTGACTTTC.

This clonotype was seen at least ten times. This chain joins TRBV9 and TRBJ1-2; D call uncertain. V was shortened by 0 bases and J by 0 bases, with 3 bases between the two germline ends. This CDR3 spans 13 amino acids. Germline-derived CDR1 and CDR2 are SGDLS and YYNGEE. CDR3 DNA: TGTGCCAGCAGCGTAGGATCTAACTATGGCTACACCTTC. This translates into CASSVGSNYGYTF. The whole variable domain, remainder taken from reference TRBV9 and TRBJ1-2, is DSGVTQTPKHLITATGQRVTLRCSPRSGDLSVYWYQQSLDQGLQFLIQYYNGEERAKGNILERFSAQQFPDLHSELNLSSLELGDSALYFCASSVGSNYGYTFGSGTRLTVV.

This clonotype appeared a few times. V gene TRBV10-2 combines with J gene TRBJ2-7; D might be TRBD1 or TRBD2, each matching 5 bases. The CDR3 contains 14 residues. The V and J ends lost 5 bases and 2 bases respectively, with 13 bases between them. Germline V CDR1 and CDR2: WSHSY, SAAADI. The CDR3: CASSMGTGPYEQYF. The CDR3 nucleotides read TGCGCCAGCAGTATGGGGACGGGACCCTACGAGCAGTACTTC.

The V and J genes are TRBV7-2 and TRBJ2-2; TRBD2 is a possible D gene (6 bases). The CDR3 is made up of 16 amino acids. Germline CDR1 and CDR2: SGHTA and FQGNSA. V lost 5 bases and J lost 3, with 16 bases in between. In DNA, the CDR3 is TGTGCCAGCAGCCGCCCCCCGGGAGAGGACACCGGGGAGCTGTTTTTT. Translation gives CASSRPPGEDTGELFF.

This clonotype was counted ten times or more. The J gene is TRBJ1-2, the V gene TRBV7-2; D perhaps matches TRBD1 (5 bases). Per germline, CDR1 SGHTA and CDR2 FQGNSA. The V and J ends lost 1 base and 0 bases respectively, with 9 bases between them. The CDR3 totals 15 residues. In DNA form, the CDR3 reads TGTGCCAGCAGCTTAGAACAGGAAGCTAACTATGGCTACACCTTC. The encoded protein is CASSLEQEANYGYTF. Looking up the rest from reference TRBV7-2 and TRBJ1-2 gives the full variable domain: GAGVSQSPSNKVTEKGKDVELRCDPISGHTALYWYRQSLGQGLEFLIYFQGNSAPDKSGLPSDRFSAERTGGSVSTLTIQRTQQEDSAVYLCASSLEQEANYGYTFGSGTRLTVV.

The V call is TRBV10-3, the J call TRBJ1-5, with D hard to call. CDR1 ENHRY and CDR2 SYGVKD come from the germline V gene. V lost 4 bases and J lost 3, with 13 bases in between. This CDR3 contains 15 residues. The CDR3 DNA follows: TGTGCCATCAGTGCGCCGGACGGGTTCAATCAGCCCCAGCATTTT. Protein product: CAISAPDGFNQPQHF.

This clonotype was seen only a few times. This chain connects TRBV20-1 to TRBJ2-3; 9 bases align to TRBD2. The junction had 18 bases not matched to a gene; V was cut back by 3 bases and J by 2 bases. The CDR3 sequence is 19 residues long. CDR1 is DFQATT and CDR2 is SNEGSKA in the germline V gene (reference sequence). Written as DNA, the CDR3 is TGCAGTGCTAGTGAGCGGGGGGCCGAAATGTTGCTATACACAGATACGCAGTATTTT. Translation gives CSASERGAEMLLYTDTQYF.

This clonotype has just a few counts. The chain carries TRBV6-5 and TRBJ2-5; 14 nucleotides align to TRBD2. The CDR3 is 15 amino acids. Trimming took 6 bases from V and 5 from J; bases not matched to a gene: 5. The germline V gene has CDR1 MNHEY and CDR2 SVGAGI. This CDR3 reads CASSHRTSGGETQYF. Here the CDR3 DNA reads TGTGCCAGCAGCCACCGGACTAGCGGGGGGGAGACCCAGTACTTC.

This sequence joins TRBV4-1 and TRBJ1-1, with unresolved D. Trimming left V 3 bases short and J 4 bases short, with 6 bases between. Looked up from germline, CDR1 is MGHRA and CDR2 is YSYEKL. The CDR3 is 12 amino acids. CDR3 amino acids: CASSHPGTEAFF. The DNA of the CDR3 is TGCGCCAGCAGCCACCCGGGCACTGAAGCTTTCTTT.

In regard to this clonotype: A read error may account for a junction end that differs from germline. J is TRBJ1-6 and V is TRBV11-1; maybe TRBD1 (5 bases). The CDR3 sequence is 19 residues long. Germline lookup yields CDR1 SGHAT and CDR2 FQDESV (reference sequence). The CDR3 sequence: CASSLETGLKSSYNSPLHF. The DNA of the CDR3 is TGTGCCAGCAGCTTAGAAACGGGACTCAAGAGCTCCTATAATTCACCCCTCCATTTT.

This clonotype occurred many times. The chain couples TRBV6-1 to TRBJ2-7; no definite D call. The CDR3 totals 13 residues. Trimming removed 4 bases from V and 3 bases from J, with 10 bases in between. Germline CDR1 MNHNS, CDR2 SASEGT. The CDR3 region is CASSVTASYEQYV. The CDR3 region has the DNA TGTGCCAGCAGTGTAACGGCCAGCTACGAGCAGTACGTC.

This chain uses TRBV5-1 with TRBJ2-3; D might be TRBD2 (5 bases). Looked up from germline, CDR1 is SGHRS and CDR2 is YFSETQ. Trimming took off 0 bases at V and 0 bases at J, with 8 bases between the two ends. The CDR3 is made up of 15 amino acids. DNA for the CDR3: TGCGCCAGCAGCTTGGACGTAGCGAGCACAGATACGCAGTATTTT. Residues: CASSLDVASTDTQYF.

This chain connects TRBV6-2 or TRBV6-3 to TRBJ2-2; 9 bases fit TRBD1. The germline V gene encodes CDR1 MNHEY and CDR2 SVGEGT. V trimming: 5 bases; J trimming: 7 bases; junction bases outside the gene matches: 5. The CDR3 has 14 residues. CDR3 nucleotides: TGTGCCAGCAGTACAGGGGGCTTGAGCGGGGAGCTGTTTTTT. Its translation: CASSTGGLSGELFF.

This clonotype has a count of ten or more. The chain uses TRBV6-5 and TRBJ1-2, with 10 nucleotides matching TRBD1. Germline V gene lookup returns CDR1 MNHEY and CDR2 SVGAGI. Trimming took 4 bases from V and 2 from J; bases not matched to a gene: 4. This CDR3 comprises 15 residues. CDR3 nucleotides: TGTGCCAGCAGTTCCCCGGGACAGGGGAACTATGGCTACACCTTC. It codes for CASSSPGQGNYGYTF.

The rearrangement joins TRBV12-5 to TRBJ2-7; a weak D match, TRBD1 (6 bases). Trimming took off 6 bases at V and 2 bases at J, with 23 bases between the two ends. CDR1 is LGHNT and CDR2 is FRNRAP in the germline V gene. The CDR3 runs to 17 residues. This CDR3 is CASGFDPTGMITYEQYV. For the CDR3, the DNA is TGTGCTAGTGGCTTCGACCCGACAGGAATGATAACCTACGAGCAGTACGTC.